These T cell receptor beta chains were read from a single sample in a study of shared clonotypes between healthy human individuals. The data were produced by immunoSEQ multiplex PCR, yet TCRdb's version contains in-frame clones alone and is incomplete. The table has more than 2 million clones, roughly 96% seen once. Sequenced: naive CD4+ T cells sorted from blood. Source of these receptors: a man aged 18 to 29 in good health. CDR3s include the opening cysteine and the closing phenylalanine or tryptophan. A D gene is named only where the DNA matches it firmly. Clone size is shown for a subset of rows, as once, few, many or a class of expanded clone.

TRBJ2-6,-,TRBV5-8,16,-,TGTGCCAGCAGCTTGTATTCCGGGACTGGGGCCAACGTCCTGACTTTC,CASSLYSGTGANVLTF
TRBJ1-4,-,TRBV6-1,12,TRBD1,TGTGCCAGCGGCCATACGACAGGGGTACTGTTTTTT,CASGHTTGVLFF
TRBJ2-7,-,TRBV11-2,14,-,TGTGCCAGCAGCTCCGTTCGGTGGGACTACGAGCAGTACTTC,CASSSVRWDYEQYF
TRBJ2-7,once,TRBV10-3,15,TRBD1,TGTGCCATCAGTGAGTCACAGGGGGCCGACTACGAGCAGTACTTC,CAISESQGADYEQYF
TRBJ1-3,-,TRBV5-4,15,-,TGTGCCAGCACCTTAGACGGGCACTCTGGAAACACCATATATTTT,CASTLDGHSGNTIYF
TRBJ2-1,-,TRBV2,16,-,TGTGCCAGCAGTGCGGGAGGTAGACAGGGTGGGGATGAGCAGTTCTTC,CASSAGGRQGGDEQFF
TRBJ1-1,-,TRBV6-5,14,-,TGTGCCAGCAGTTATGGCCAGGGAAGTTCTGAAGCTTTCTTT,CASSYGQGSSEAFF
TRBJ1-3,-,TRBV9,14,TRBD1,TGTGCCAGCAGCGTAGCGGGACAGGGAAACACCATATATTTT,CASSVAGQGNTIYF
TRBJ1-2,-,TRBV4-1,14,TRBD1,TGCGCCAGCAGACGGACGGGACAGCCATATGGCTACACCTTC,CASRRTGQPYGYTF
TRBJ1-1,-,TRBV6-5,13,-,TGTGCCAGCAGCAACCTCGATGGCCCCGTGGCTTTCTTT,CASSNLDGPVAFF
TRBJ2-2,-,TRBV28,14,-,TGTGCCAGCATCGCTCCTCCGGGGGCCGGGGAGCTGTTTTTT,CASIAPPGAGELFF
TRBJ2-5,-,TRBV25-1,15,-,TGTGCCAGCAGTGACGCGGGGACCGTTCAAGAGACCCAGTACTTC,CASSDAGTVQETQYF
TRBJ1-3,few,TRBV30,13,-,TGTGCCTGGATGCAAGGGTCTGGAAACACCATATATTTT,CAWMQGSGNTIYF
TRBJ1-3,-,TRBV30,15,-,TGTGCCTGGAGGGGACACCCCAGCTCTGGAAACACCATATATTTT,CAWRGHPSSGNTIYF
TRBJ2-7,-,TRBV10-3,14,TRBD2,TGTGCCATCAGTGAGGCTAGCGGGAGTTACGAGCAGTACTTC,CAISEASGSYEQYF
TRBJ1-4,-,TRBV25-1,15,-,TGTGCCAGCAGTGAATCACGAGAAACTAATGAAAAACTGTTTTTT,CASSESRETNEKLFF
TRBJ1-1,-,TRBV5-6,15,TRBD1,TGTGCCAGCAGCTTGGGGGACAGGGGGCGAACTGAAGCTTTCTTT,CASSLGDRGRTEAFF
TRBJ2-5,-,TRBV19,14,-,TGTGCCAGTAGTATATTGACAGCGGGTGGGACCCAGTACTTC,CASSILTAGGTQYF
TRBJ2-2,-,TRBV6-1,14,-,TGTGCCAGCAGGCCCTACTCGAACACCGGGGAGCTGTTTTTT,CASRPYSNTGELFF
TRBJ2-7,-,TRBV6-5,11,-,TGTGCCAGCAGGAGAGGCGACGAGCAGTACTTC,CASRRGDEQYF
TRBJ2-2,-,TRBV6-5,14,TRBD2,TGTGCCAGCAAGTCTAGCGGGAGCTACGGGGAGCTGTTTTTT,CASKSSGSYGELFF
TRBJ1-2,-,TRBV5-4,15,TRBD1,TGTGCCAGCAGTACACCCGGGACAGGAGGCACTCAGGGCACCTTC,CASSTPGTGGTQGTF
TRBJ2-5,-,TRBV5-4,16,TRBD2,TGTGCCAGCAGCAGGGGACTAGCGGGAGGGAAAGAGACCCAGTACTTC,CASSRGLAGGKETQYF
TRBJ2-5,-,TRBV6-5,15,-,TGTGCCAGCATGGGGGGATTCGGTGCAGGAGAGACCCAGTACTTC,CASMGGFGAGETQYF
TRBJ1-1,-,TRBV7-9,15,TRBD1,TGTGCCAGCGTATCCTGGACAGGGGGAAACACTGAAGCTTTCTTT,CASVSWTGGNTEAFF
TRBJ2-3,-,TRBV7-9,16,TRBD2,TGTGCCAGCAGCCCTGGGGGCGGGAGGGGCACAGATACGCAGTATTTT,CASSPGGGRGTDTQYF
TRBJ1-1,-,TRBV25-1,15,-,TGTGCCAGCAGTGAAGCGATCCTGGGGAGCACTGAAGCTTTCTTT,CASSEAILGSTEAFF
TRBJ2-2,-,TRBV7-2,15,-,TGTGCCAGCAGCTTGCAGGGAGGTAACACCGGGGAGCTGTTTTTT,CASSLQGGNTGELFF
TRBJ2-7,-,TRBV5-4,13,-,TGTGCCAGCAGCTCACAGGGTACCTACGAGCAGTACTTC,CASSSQGTYEQYF
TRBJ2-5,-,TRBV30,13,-,TGTGCCTGGAGTCCACACCGTGGGGAGACCCAGTACTTC,CAWSPHRGETQYF
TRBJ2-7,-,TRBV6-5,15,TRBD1,TGTGCCAGCAGTTACTTCTGGGACAGGACCTACGAGCAGTACTTC,CASSYFWDRTYEQYF
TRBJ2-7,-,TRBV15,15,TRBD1,TGTGCCACCAGCAGTGGATCAGGGGGTGGAAACGAGCAGTACTTC,CATSSGSGGGNEQYF
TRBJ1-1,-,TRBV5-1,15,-,TGCGCCAGCAGCTCGATAGGGGATCCGGGCACTGAAGCTTTCTTT,CASSSIGDPGTEAFF
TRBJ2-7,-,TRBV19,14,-,TGTGCCAGTAGTAACCCCGGGGACACCTACGAGCAGTACTTC,CASSNPGDTYEQYF
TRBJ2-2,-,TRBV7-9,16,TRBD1,TGTGCCAGCAGGAGGGACAGATCCGTTATCGCCGGGGAGCTGTTTTTT,CASRRDRSVIAGELFF
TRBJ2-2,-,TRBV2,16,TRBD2,TGTGCCAGCAGTCCTGGACTAGCGGGAGGGCGCGGGGAGCTGTTTTTT,CASSPGLAGGRGELFF
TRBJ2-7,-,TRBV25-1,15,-,TGTGCCAGCAGTGACGATGGCAGGGTCCTGCACGAGCAGTACTTC,CASSDDGRVLHEQYF
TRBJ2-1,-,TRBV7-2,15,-,TGTGCCAGCAAGAAACGGGATAGCTCCTACAATGAGCAGTTCTTC,CASKKRDSSYNEQFF
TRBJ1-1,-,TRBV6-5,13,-,TGTGCCAGCAGTTACGTGGGGTCCACTGAAGCTTTCTTT,CASSYVGSTEAFF
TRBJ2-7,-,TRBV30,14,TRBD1,TGTGCCTGGAGTGTACGACAGGGGGCGTACGAGCAGTACTTC,CAWSVRQGAYEQYF
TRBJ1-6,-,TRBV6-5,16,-,TGTGCCAGCAGTTACTCCCGGGACATTTATAATTCACCCCTCCACTTT,CASSYSRDIYNSPLHF
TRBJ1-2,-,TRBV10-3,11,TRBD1,TGTGCCACCGGGGGACAGATTGGCTACACCTTC,CATGGQIGYTF
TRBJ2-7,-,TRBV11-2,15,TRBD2,TGTGCCAGCAGCTTATTGGGACTAGCGGGAGGGGGCCAGTACTTC,CASSLLGLAGGGQYF
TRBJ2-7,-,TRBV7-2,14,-,TGTGCCAGCAGCTTACCCAGACCGGAGAGGGAGCAGTACTTC,CASSLPRPEREQYF
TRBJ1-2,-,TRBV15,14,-,TGTGCCACCAGCACTCGAACAGGGATGGAAGGCTACACCTTC,CATSTRTGMEGYTF
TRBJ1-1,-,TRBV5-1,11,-,TGCGCCAGCGCGGGCAACACTGAAGCTTTCTTT,CASAGNTEAFF
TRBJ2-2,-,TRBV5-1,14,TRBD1,TGCGCCAGCAGCTACACAGGGGATAGCGGGGAGCTGTTTTTT,CASSYTGDSGELFF
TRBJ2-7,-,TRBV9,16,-,TGTGCCAGCAGCGTAGCTCTAGGGGGGCCCACCTACGAGCAGTACTTC,CASSVALGGPTYEQYF
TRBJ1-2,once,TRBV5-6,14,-,TGTGCCAGCAGCTCCGGGACCGTGGGCTATGGCTACACCTTC,CASSSGTVGYGYTF
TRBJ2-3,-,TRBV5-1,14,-,TGCGCCAGCACGTGGACCCTGGGCGCAGATACGCAGTATTTT,CASTWTLGADTQYF
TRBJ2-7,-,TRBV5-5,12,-,TGTGCCAGCAGCTTGTCCAACTACGAGCAGTACTTC,CASSLSNYEQYF
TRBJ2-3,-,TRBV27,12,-,TGTGCCAGCAGTCCTACGACAGATACGCAGTATTTT,CASSPTTDTQYF
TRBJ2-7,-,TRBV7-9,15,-,TGTGCCAGCAGCTTAGGGGTCCAGGGGGGCTACGAGCAGTACTTC,CASSLGVQGGYEQYF
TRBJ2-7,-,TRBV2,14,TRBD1,TGTGCCAGCAGTGAACTCCCAAGGACAGGAGAGCAGTACTTC,CASSELPRTGEQYF